This is a list of T cell receptor beta chains from one sample in a study of beta chain features in type 1 diabetes. This table comes from immunoSEQ multiplex PCR, and its TCRdb copy is limited to in-frame clones, with some not included. Of around 260,000 clones listed, around 24% are singletons. The sample was naive CD4+ T cells from blood. Receptors originate from a woman aged 30 to 39 with type 1 diabetes. Each CDR3 is given with its conserved first and last residue. D genes are given only for firm matches. Clone size is shown for a subset of rows, as once, few, many or a class of expanded clone.

size	V	D	J	DNA	CDR3
few	TRBV29-1	-	TRBJ1-1	TGCAGCGTTGAATCTTTGTTGAACACTGAAGCTTTCTTT	CSVESLLNTEAFF
few	TRBV28	-	TRBJ2-3	TGTGCCAGCAATTGGGGTTCTAGGGGTTCAGATACGCAGTATTTT	CASNWGSRGSDTQYF
few	TRBV4-1	TRBD2	TRBJ2-5	TGCGCCAGCAGCCAAGATTTCGGTGGGCTAGCGGGAGTTACGGAGACCCAGTACTTC	CASSQDFGGLAGVTETQYF
-	TRBV30	-	TRBJ2-3	TGTGCCTGGGCCCGGTTAGATACGCAGTATTTT	CAWARLDTQYF
-	TRBV5-1	-	TRBJ2-3	TGCGCCAGCAGCCCCCCTAGCGGCACAGATACGCAGTATTTT	CASSPPSGTDTQYF
few	TRBV30	-	TRBJ2-2	TGTGCCTGGAGGTGGGCGGGAACGAACACCGGGGAGCTGTTTTTT	CAWRWAGTNTGELFF
-	TRBV9	TRBD1	TRBJ2-1	TGTGCCAGCAGCCTCTCCGGGACAGGGCATTACAATGAGCAGTTCTTC	CASSLSGTGHYNEQFF
-	TRBV7-9	-	TRBJ1-2	TGTGCCAGCAGCTTACCCCGACAGGAACCGAACTATGGCTACACCTTC	CASSLPRQEPNYGYTF
few	TRBV11-2	TRBD2	TRBJ2-5	TGTGCCAGCAGCCCGCAGACTAGCGGGAGGGAACAAGAGACCCAGTACTTC	CASSPQTSGREQETQYF
-	TRBV9	TRBD2	TRBJ2-1	TGTGCCAGCAGCGTAGGTCTAGCGGGAGGTTCGAATGAGCAGTTCTTC	CASSVGLAGGSNEQFF
-	TRBV7-3	TRBD2	TRBJ2-3	TGTGCCAGCAGCCCAGCGGGAGGGGGCACAGATACGCAGTATTTT	CASSPAGGGTDTQYF
-	TRBV28	TRBD1	TRBJ2-7	TGTGCCAGCACACAGGGGGCCTCCTACGAGCAGTACTTC	CASTQGASYEQYF
-	TRBV29-1	TRBD2	TRBJ2-5	TGCAGCGGCGGGGGGGGCGCGGAGACCCAGTACTTC	CSGGGGAETQYF
-	TRBV18	TRBD1	TRBJ2-7	TGTGCCAGCTCACGGGACAGGGGGGACGAGCAGTACTTC	CASSRDRGDEQYF
-	TRBV30	-	TRBJ1-2	TGTGCCTGGAGGGTAGGGGATGGCTACACCTTC	CAWRVGDGYTF
-	TRBV30	-	TRBJ1-1	TGTGCCTGGAGCCCAGGGCTGGACACTGAAGCTTTCTTT	CAWSPGLDTEAFF
-	TRBV30	TRBD1	TRBJ2-4	TGTGCCTGGAGTGTAAAGGGGGCAAGATACATTCAGTACTTC	CAWSVKGARYIQYF
few	TRBV5-4	-	TRBJ2-7	TGTGCCAGCAGCTTTGGAGGCCAGAAGGGATCCTACGAGCAGTACTTC	CASSFGGQKGSYEQYF
-	TRBV30	-	TRBJ1-2	TGTGCCTGGAGTGTACTTACGGGCTACACCTTC	CAWSVLTGYTF
-	TRBV9	-	TRBJ2-1	TGTGCCAGCAGCGTAGGAGTTCCGAGCTCCTACAATGAGCAGTTCTTC	CASSVGVPSSYNEQFF
-	TRBV6-5	-	TRBJ1-5	TGTGCCAGCAGGGCACCAGGGGGCAATCAGCCCCAGCATTTT	CASRAPGGNQPQHF
-	TRBV19	-	TRBJ2-5	TGTGCCAGTAGTATAGAGAACGCGCCTTCCGCGACCCAGTACTTC	CASSIENAPSATQYF
few	TRBV29-1	-	TRBJ1-1	TGCAGCGTTGAGGGGCGGATGAACACTGAAGCTTTCTTT	CSVEGRMNTEAFF
few	TRBV5-1	TRBD2	TRBJ2-1	TGCGCCAGCAGCCCAACTAGCGGAGCCTACAATGAGCAGTTCTTC	CASSPTSGAYNEQFF
few	TRBV7-6	-	TRBJ2-7	TGTGCCAGCAGCTTAGCTAGCGGTCCCTACGAGCAGTACTTC	CASSLASGPYEQYF
-	TRBV19	-	TRBJ2-5	TGTGCCAGTAGTGACCAGGGAATCCAAGAGACCCAGTACTTC	CASSDQGIQETQYF
-	TRBV27	-	TRBJ2-3	TGTGCCAGCAGTCCTACCGTCGGTGTTACGCAGTATTTT	CASSPTVGVTQYF